The TCR beta chain under discussion was sequenced for a study of beta chain features in type 1 diabetes. The authors reverse transcribed all of the isolated RNA, so sequencing captured expressed TCRB transcripts. The repertoire was sequenced with immunoSEQ multiplex PCR; TCRdb's copy has only in-frame clones and lacks some. The sample carries hundreds of thousands of clones, under 15% recorded once. This clone was observed a handful of times. Its target is not known. CD45RO/CCR7/CD25/CD127/CD95/CD27 separated CD4+ naive, central memory, regulatory and stem cell-like memory cells by sorting. General observations from the study: There was a moderate but significant shortening of TCRB CDR3s in all four CD4+ subsets of Type 1 diabetes patients. Insertions at VDJ junctions were less frequent in type 1 diabetes patients. These patients also deleted more nucleotides at the same junctions.

The source is a man between 18 and 29 years old with type 1 diabetes. Source material: naive CD4+ T cells from blood.

CDR3 sequence (DNA): TGTGCCAGCTCACCGGTCAGCTCCAGGGACACTGAAGCTTTCTTT. This translates into CASSPVSSRDTEAFF. The chain recombines TRBV18 with TRBJ1-1, with D possibly matching TRBD1 (5 bases). Germline values: CDR1 KGHSH, CDR2 LQKENI. V lost 3 bases to trimming and J lost 3 bases, with 14 bases between them. CDR3 length: 15 residues.